The present entry profiles one T cell receptor beta chain with its context. Its antigen remains unidentified. Unique molecular identifiers were incorporated into the prepared TCRbeta library. TCRdb reprocessed the PCR reads via MiXCR and lists one record per CDR3 protein. The sample shows just over 950,000 distinct CDR3 sequences, 25% to 30% of them seen only once. This sample stems from a study of T-cell reconstitution after alpha-beta-depleted transplantation in children. CDR1 and CDR2 from the germline V gene are MGHRA and YSYEKL. The CDR3 runs to 17 residues. Trimming shortened V by 0 bases and J by 4 bases, and 17 bases separated the two germline ends. Overall study results and limits: Surviving thymic progenitors and recipient T cells were the source of high TCRbeta diversity at day 60 in some patients. Alpha-beta T cells about two months after transplant reportedly derived from several hundred expanded graft clones. One year after transplant, T-cell counts and diversity came mostly from newly produced T cells.

Sequences were derived from PBMCs, mostly from graft donor cells, sampled 360 days after TCRalphabeta/CD19-depleted stem cell transplant. This clonotype was sampled from a boy under three years old who had a stem cell transplant for SCID, so the T cells may come from the graft donor. The gene calls are TRBV4-1 and TRBJ2-3; unclear D gene. CDR3 loop: CASSQEDRGYGADTQYF. The CDR3 DNA follows: TGCGCCAGCAGCCAAGAGGACCGAGGTTACGGCGCAGATACGCAGTATTTT.